This entry features one T cell receptor (beta chain) sequence. Its antigen is not identified. These data belong to a study of post-analysis software for immune sequencing data. Across the whole study: Relapsing-remitting, secondary progressive and progressive-relapsing forms made up the multiple sclerosis disease courses. Study-wide findings and caveats: The normalized Chao1 diversity of multiple sclerosis patients was significantly lower than that of controls. Patients showed TRBV5-6, TRBV5-1 and TRBV20-1 among several TRBV segments more frequent than in controls. F measure grouped same-batch samples tightly together.

Libraries were made from TCR beta cDNA, and they carried unique molecular identifiers. Each batch of roughly 1 to 11 million T cells produced around 460,000 cDNA molecules. TCRdb recomputed calls from the PCR reads with MiXCR, one row per CDR3 protein. The table records about 770,000 distinct CDR3 sequences, around 45% of them present only once. This CDR3 contains 15 residues. V lost 1 base and J 9 bases, leaving 16 bases between the germline ends. In germline, CDR1 is SGHTA, CDR2 FQGNSA. This receptor was identified in a girl aged 10-17 years with multiple sclerosis. The material sequenced was blood. The V gene is TRBV7-2, the J gene TRBJ2-1; TRBD2 is a possible D gene (5 bases). CDR3 in DNA: TGTGCCAGCAGCTTAGATCTAGCCCAAGGACGTGAGCAGTTCTTC. It yields the protein CASSLDLAQGREQFF. Based on the CDR3 plus reference TRBV7-2 and TRBJ2-1, the full variable domain is GAGVSQSPSNKVTEKGKDVELRCDPISGHTALYWYRQSLGQGLEFLIYFQGNSAPDKSGLPSDRFSAERTGGSVSTLTIQRTQQEDSAVYLCASSLDLAQGREQFFGPGTRLTVL.